This TCR beta chain emerged from a study of blood T cell repertoires in COVID-19. For the study at large: Donors in the United States, Italy and Spain gave samples during acute or convalescent COVID-19. The cDNA or gDNA used as material had been derived from T cells, B-cell-depleted T cells, or PBMCs.

Original data processing: Estimation of nucleated cell counts relied on the amplification of reference gene primers. Using immunoSEQ multiplex PCR, the repertoire was profiled, and TCRdb retains in-frame clones only, with some absent. D and trimming were read from the DNA, whereas the V and J calls and clone size are those reported in that table. The sample lists under 300,000 clones, approximately 84% seen once, with more than 4% in the top ten. Germline values: CDR1 SQVTM, CDR2 ANQGSEA. The CDR3 consists of 13 residues. With 2 bases clipped from V and 7 bases from J, the junction kept 4 bases outside the gene matches.

Sequencing used peripheral blood. The receptor's source is a man in his forties or fifties with acute or convalescent COVID-19. The chain is built from TRBV29-1 and TRBJ2-1, with TRBD1 matching over 8 bases. CDR3: CSVERGQVNEQFF. The CDR3, as DNA: TGCAGCGTTGAAAGGGGACAGGTGAATGAGCAGTTCTTC.